The 29 T cell receptor beta chains in this list originate from one sample, sequenced in a study of T cells after yellow fever vaccination. MiXCR was run by TCRdb on the 5' RACE reads, yielding one entry per CDR3 protein. Of 510,000 or so distinct CDR3 sequences listed, approximately 21% are singletons. This specimen consisted of PBMCs, obtained 15 days after the yellow fever booster vaccination. The receptors shown here come from a man between 25 and 39 years old who received the YFV17D yellow fever vaccine.

The rearrangement uses TRBV10-3 and TRBJ2-5; 7 nucleotides line up with TRBD1. This CDR3 has 15 amino acids. Per the germline V gene, CDR1 is ENHRY and CDR2 is SYGVKD. V shed 0 bases and J 3 bases; nucleotides not matched to a gene: 4. CDR3 bases: TGTGCCATCAGTGAGTCGAGGGGGCGGGAAGAGACCCAGTACTTC. This sequence encodes CAISESRGREETQYF.

This clonotype was counted between two and nine times. The chain recombines TRBV7-9 with TRBJ2-5, with 7 bases identical to TRBD2. Germline-derived CDR1 and CDR2 are SEHNR and FQNEAQ (reference sequence). This CDR3 is 15 amino acids long. V was clipped by 1 base and J by 2 bases; unmatched bases: 4. The CDR3 loop is CASSLGLLAQETQYF. CDR3 bases: TGTGCCAGCAGCTTAGGATTACTAGCGCAAGAGACCCAGTACTTC. Combining the CDR3 with reference TRBV7-9 and TRBJ2-5 gives the whole variable domain DTGVSQNPRHKITKRGQNVTFRCDPISEHNRLYWYRQTLGQGPEFLTYFQNEAQLEKSRLLSDRFSAERPKGSFSTLEIQRTEQGDSAMYLCASSLGLLAQETQYFGPGTRLLVL.

CDR3 DNA: TGTGCCAGCAGCCCAGAGGGGGGGCTCCAAGAGACCCAGTACTTC. Protein: CASSPEGGLQETQYF. The chain carries TRBV9 and TRBJ2-5, with a weak D call TRBD2 (7 bases). Germline loops: CDR1 SGDLS, CDR2 YYNGEE. The V end lost 4 bases, the J end lost 1 base, and 14 bases lay between the germline ends. The CDR3 consists of 15 residues. The whole variable domain, filled in from reference TRBV9 and TRBJ2-5, reads DSGVTQTPKHLITATGQRVTLRCSPRSGDLSVYWYQQSLDQGLQFLIQYYNGEERAKGNILERFSAQQFPDLHSELNLSSLELGDSALYFCASSPEGGLQETQYFGPGTRLLVL.

This clonotype turned up a few times. The DNA for the CDR3 is TGTGCCAGCAGTTACGATCTAGCGGGAGGTTGGGAGCAGTACTTC. Its protein is CASSYDLAGGWEQYF. The chain is built from TRBV6-5 and TRBJ2-7; 11 bases align to TRBD2. Trimming at V came to 2 bases and at J to 7 bases, leaving 7 bases not matched to a gene. The germline gives CDR1 MNHEY, CDR2 SVGAGI. The CDR3 loop spans 15 amino acids.

This clonotype was counted ten times or more. The chain carries TRBV7-6 and TRBJ1-6; possible D gene TRBD1, 6 bases. Trimming took 5 bases from V and 5 from J, leaving 7 bases between them. This CDR3 has 13 residues. CDR1 is SGHVS, CDR2 FNYEAQ, per germline. This CDR3 reads CASSGQHNSPLHF. DNA for the CDR3: TGTGCCAGCAGCGGACAGCATAATTCACCCCTCCACTTT.

This clonotype has a handful of counts. The chain joins TRBV7-3 to TRBJ2-5; TRBD2 might be the D (5 bases). Trimming left V 2 bases short and J 3 bases short, with 13 bases between. CDR3 length: 15 residues. Germline values: CDR1 SGHTA, CDR2 FQGTGA. CDR3 coding DNA: TGTGCCAGCAGCTTATTTGCCGGGATAAAAGAGACCCAGTACTTC. Its protein is CASSLFAGIKETQYF.

This clonotype was recorded a few times. V is TRBV12-3 or TRBV12-4 and J is TRBJ2-3, with 8 bases fitting TRBD2. The CDR3 is 16 residues long. The junction had 7 bases not matched to a gene; V was cut back by 5 bases and J by 0 bases. CDR3 DNA sequence: TGTGCCAGCAGTCCTGGGACTAGGGCGAGCACAGATACGCAGTATTTT. Translation gives CASSPGTRASTDTQYF.

This clonotype was recorded a few times. The chain carries TRBV13 and TRBJ2-2, with 12 bases that match TRBD2. J was trimmed by 0 bases and V by 3 bases; bases with no gene match: 5. The CDR3 is 18 residues long. CDR1 and CDR2 from the germline V gene are PRHDT and FYEKMQ (reference sequence). CDR3 DNA sequence: TGTGCCAGCAGCTTTCCGGGACTAGCGGGTCCGAACACCGGGGAGCTGTTTTTT. Amino acid sequence: CASSFPGLAGPNTGELFF.

This clonotype was counted ten times or more. CDR3 nucleotides: TGTGCCAGCAGCCCCCGAACAGGGGTCTCCTACGAGCAGTACTTC. Residues: CASSPRTGVSYEQYF. The chain links TRBV7-8 to TRBJ2-7, with TRBD1 matching 7 bases. The length of the CDR3 is 15 residues. CDR1 and CDR2 (germline): SGHVS, FQNEAQ. V was pared by 5 bases and J by 0 bases, with 7 bases of the junction left unmatched.

The CDR3 loop reads CSARTGTGGSYNSPLHF. The CDR3 coding sequence is TGCAGTGCTAGGACCGGGACAGGGGGCTCCTATAATTCACCCCTCCACTTT. The V gene is TRBV20-1, the J gene TRBJ1-6; 11 bases match TRBD1. V shed 3 bases, J shed 0 bases, and the junction held 4 bases outside the gene matches. The CDR3 spans 17 residues. In germline, CDR1 is DFQATT, CDR2 SNEGSKA (reference sequence).

This chain links TRBV6-2 or TRBV6-3 with TRBJ1-1; a weak D match, TRBD1 (6 bases). The CDR3 is made up of 15 amino acids. Trimming removed 2 bases at V and 4 bases at J, with 14 bases between. In germline, CDR1 is MNHEY, CDR2 SVGEGT. This CDR3 reads CASSYNRVWSTEAFF. CDR3 DNA sequence: TGTGCCAGCAGTTACAACAGGGTTTGGAGCACTGAAGCTTTCTTT.

This clonotype was picked up many times. V and J are TRBV6-5 and TRBJ2-2, with no clear D. CDR1 is MNHEY, CDR2 SVGAGI, per germline. V was trimmed by 2 bases and J by 6 bases, leaving 4 bases between them. The CDR3 spans 12 residues. CDR3 nucleotides: TGTGCCAGCAGTTACCTAGCCGGGGAGCTGTTTTTT. This codes for CASSYLAGELFF.

The CDR3, as DNA: TGTGCCAGCAGCTTACTTTCAGGGTCGAACACCGGGGAGCTGTTTTTT. This translates into CASSLLSGSNTGELFF. The chain uses TRBV7-3 and TRBJ2-2, with a tentative D call TRBD1 (5 bases). This CDR3 spans 16 amino acids. The germline V gene encodes CDR1 SGHTA and CDR2 FQGTGA. V was cut by 2 bases and J by 0 bases, with 10 bases left in between.

In this sample, this clonotype turned up many times. The chain couples TRBV29-1 to TRBJ2-7; D could derive from TRBD1 or TRBD2 (5 bases each). CDR1 is SQVTM and CDR2 is ANQGSEA in the germline V gene. V was shortened by 4 bases and J by 7 bases, with 17 bases between the two germline ends. The CDR3 length is 13 residues. The CDR3 DNA is TGCAGCGTTGCTCTCCGGGGCCGGGGAGAGCAGTACTTC. Translating it yields CSVALRGRGEQYF.

DNA for the CDR3: TGCAGTGCTGTCCGTTCACCCGGCCAAGAGACCCAGTACTTC. This sequence encodes CSAVRSPGQETQYF. The rearrangement uses TRBV20-1 and TRBJ2-5; D is uncertain. The ends were cut back, 5 bases at V and 1 base at J, with 14 bases in the middle. Germline CDR1 DFQATT, CDR2 SNEGSKA (reference sequence). This CDR3 contains 14 residues.

The J gene is TRBJ2-5, the V gene TRBV7-3, with a weak D call TRBD1 (5 bases). CDR1 SGHTA and CDR2 FQGTGA come from the germline V gene. The CDR3 consists of 13 residues. V lost 5 bases and J 5 bases, leaving 12 bases between the germline ends. The CDR3 DNA reads as TGTGCCAGCAGCCGCGGACAAGATGAGACCCAGTACTTC. The encoded protein is CASSRGQDETQYF.

This rearrangement joins TRBV10-3 to TRBJ2-7; no reliable D call. The CDR3 spans 13 residues. Between the trimmed V and J ends, which lost 2 bases and 3 bases, there was a span of 8 bases. Germline values: CDR1 ENHRY, CDR2 SYGVKD. Here the CDR3 reads CAISEVADYEQYF. CDR3 nucleotide sequence: TGTGCCATCAGTGAGGTGGCCGACTACGAGCAGTACTTC.

The gene calls are TRBV7-6 and TRBJ2-3; unclear D gene. The germline CDR1 and CDR2 sequences are SGHVS and FNYEAQ. The CDR3 consists of 14 residues. V was shortened by 2 bases and J by 2 bases, with 8 bases between the two germline ends. CDR3 coding DNA: TGTGCCAGCAGCTTACTCCAACCCACAGATACGCAGTATTTT. This encodes CASSLLQPTDTQYF.

The V and J genes are TRBV9 and TRBJ2-4; D uncertain. This CDR3 has 15 residues. V was pared by 2 bases and J by 0 bases, with 9 bases between. CDR1 and CDR2 from the germline V gene are SGDLS and YYNGEE. Here the CDR3 DNA reads TGTGCCAGCAGCGTTGAGGTTTTAGCCAAAAACATTCAGTACTTC. It translates to CASSVEVLAKNIQYF.

Only a few counts were recorded for this clonotype. The chain is built from TRBV20-1 and TRBJ2-3, with D perhaps matching TRBD1 (5 bases). The CDR3 extends over 13 amino acids. Trimming removed 3 bases from V and 3 bases from J, with 10 bases in between. Germline assignment: CDR1 DFQATT and CDR2 SNEGSKA (reference sequence). The CDR3 sequence is CSASFRDTDTQYF. The CDR3 coding sequence is TGCAGTGCTAGTTTCAGGGATACAGATACGCAGTATTTT.

This clonotype was seen a few times. V usage is TRBV7-6 and J usage is TRBJ2-7, with a tentative D call TRBD2 (5 bases). The ends were cut back, 2 bases at V and 6 bases at J, with 14 bases in the middle. CDR1 is SGHVS, CDR2 FNYEAQ, per germline. The CDR3 contains 14 residues. The CDR3 DNA reads TGTGCCAGCAGCTTAATAGGGATAGGGAGCGAGCAGTACTTC. Its translation is CASSLIGIGSEQYF. The full variable domain, rest sourced from reference TRBV7-6 and TRBJ2-7, is GAGVSQSPRYKVTKRGQDVALRCDPISGHVSLYWYRQALGQGPEFLTYFNYEAQQDKSGLPNDRFSAERPEGSISTLTIQRTEQRDSAMYRCASSLIGIGSEQYFGPGTRLTVT.

The V and J genes are TRBV5-1 and TRBJ1-1; D not resolved. Trimming removed 2 bases from V and 11 bases from J, with 13 bases in between. The CDR3 covers 12 residues. Germline V gene sequence: CDR1 SGHRS, CDR2 YFSETQ. The CDR3 loop reads CASSFTAELAFF. Here the CDR3 DNA reads TGCGCCAGCAGCTTTACAGCCGAACTCGCTTTCTTT.

This clonotype was recorded a few times. The J gene is TRBJ2-1, the V gene TRBV19, with 7 bases that match TRBD1. V shed 6 bases, J shed 2 bases, and the junction held 7 bases outside the gene matches. Germline V lookup: CDR1 LNHDA, CDR2 SQIVND (reference sequence). CDR3 length: 15 residues. In DNA form, the CDR3 reads TGTGCCAGTAGCCCGGGACAGAGAACCTACAATGAGCAGTTCTTC. Amino acid sequence: CASSPGQRTYNEQFF.

This clonotype was found a few times. This CDR3 reads CASRGAGNEQFF. The CDR3 DNA is TGTGCCAGCCGGGGGGCCGGCAATGAGCAGTTCTTC. The J gene is TRBJ2-1, the V gene TRBV12-3 or TRBV12-4; TRBD2 might be the D (7 bases). This CDR3 spans 12 amino acids. Trimming took 8 bases from V and 6 from J, leaving 11 bases between them.

This clonotype occurred a few times. The V and J genes are TRBV12-3 or TRBV12-4 and TRBJ2-7; unclear D gene. This CDR3 spans 13 amino acids. Trimming pared 6 bases from V and 7 bases from J, leaving 16 bases between. The CDR3 region is CASRVATVEEQYF. CDR3 in DNA: TGTGCCAGCAGAGTCGCCACCGTTGAGGAGCAGTACTTC.

This clonotype was seen more than once but under ten times. An end of the junction does not agree with germline; a read error may underlie this. The chain has TRBV11-2 and TRBJ1-2; 9 positions match TRBD1. The CDR3 consists of 13 residues. Germline V lookup: CDR1 SGHAT, CDR2 FQNNGV. In nucleotides, the CDR3 is TGTGCCAGCAGCTTAGATCGGGGGACAGGGCCCCGTTGG. This gives the protein CASSLDRGTGPRW.

This clonotype has a handful of counts. The chain uses TRBV4-1 and TRBJ2-7; TRBD1 aligns across 7 bases. Germline V lookup: CDR1 MGHRA, CDR2 YSYEKL. The J segment lost 5 bases and the V segment lost 2 bases, leaving 6 bases of the junction unmatched. The CDR3 has 14 amino acids. The CDR3 sequence: CASSQRDSADEQYF. In DNA, the CDR3 is TGCGCCAGCAGCCAAAGGGACAGCGCAGACGAGCAGTACTTC.

The count of this clonotype is one. The chain carries TRBV7-2 and TRBJ2-2; possible D gene TRBD1, 5 bases. Deletions cut 5 bases from V and 0 bases from J, with 13 bases between. The CDR3 has 16 amino acids. The germline CDR1 and CDR2 sequences are SGHTA and FQGNSA. The CDR3 here is CASSPPTATNTGELFF. The CDR3 DNA reads TGTGCCAGCAGCCCCCCGACAGCGACGAACACCGGGGAGCTGTTTTTT. The full variable domain, in which reference TRBV7-2 and TRBJ2-2 provide the parts outside the CDR3, is GAGVSQSPSNKVTEKGKDVELRCDPISGHTALYWYRQSLGQGLEFLIYFQGNSAPDKSGLPSDRFSAERTGGSVSTLTIQRTQQEDSAVYLCASSPPTATNTGELFFGEGSRLTVL.

The chain recombines TRBV6-6 with TRBJ2-1; D unclear. The CDR3 consists of 13 residues. The V gene lost 2 bases and the J gene lost 4 bases, with 6 bases spanning the gap. The germline gives CDR1 MNHNY, CDR2 SVGAGI (reference sequence). CDR3: CASSYTLYNEQFF. CDR3 nucleotide sequence: TGTGCCAGCAGTTACACTCTTTACAATGAGCAGTTCTTC.